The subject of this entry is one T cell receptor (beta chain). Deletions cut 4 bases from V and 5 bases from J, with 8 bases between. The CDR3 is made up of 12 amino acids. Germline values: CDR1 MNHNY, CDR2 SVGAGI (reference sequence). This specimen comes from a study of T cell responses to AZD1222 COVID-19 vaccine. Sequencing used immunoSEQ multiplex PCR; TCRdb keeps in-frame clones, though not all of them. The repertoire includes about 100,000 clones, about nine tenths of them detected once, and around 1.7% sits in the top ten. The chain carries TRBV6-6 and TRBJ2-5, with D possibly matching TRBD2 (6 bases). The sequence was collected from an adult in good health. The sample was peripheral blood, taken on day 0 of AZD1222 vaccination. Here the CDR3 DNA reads TGTGCCAGCAGTTCCCGGGGGGAGACCCAGTACTTC. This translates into CASSSRGETQYF.